This T cell receptor beta chain was sequenced during a study of T cells after yellow fever vaccination. Study-wide context: Low-cell-number fractions underwent preparation using SMART-Seq v4 Ultra Low Input. Findings of the study overall: Some clonotypes, a small share, were shared between CD4 and CD8 compartments.

Between the trimmed V and J ends, which lost 6 bases and 0 bases, there was a span of 9 bases. The CDR3 covers 13 residues. This clonotype was counted ten times or more. Its antigen is not identified. TCR cDNA, made by 5'RACE template switching, carried an added universal primer site and UMIs. A single record per CDR3 protein comes from TCRdb applying MiXCR to the 5' RACE reads. The repertoire holds some 69,000 distinct CDR3 sequences, with 5% to 6.5% as singletons. This sequence was found in a man aged 18 to 29 who received the YFV17D yellow fever vaccine. The sample in question was CD4+ T cells sorted from PBMCs, obtained more than 13 days after the first yellow fever vaccination. V is TRBV12-3 or TRBV12-4 and J is TRBJ2-7; D may be TRBD1 (6 bases). This chain's CDR3 is CASRGHGSYEQYF. CDR3 DNA sequence: TGTGCCAGCAGGGGACATGGCTCCTACGAGCAGTACTTC.